What follows describes a single T cell receptor beta chain. Having surgery to correct congenital heart defects, healthy Finnish infants acted as the donors. The data stem from a study of human thymus T cells. Generated by immunoSEQ multiplex PCR, the TCRdb table keeps only in-frame clones and is missing some. The sample comprises about 60,000 clones, about 94% of which are singletons, and nearly 6% rests with the top ten. CDR1 is SGHTA and CDR2 is FQGTGA in the germline V gene. This CDR3 is 18 amino acids long. With V trimmed by 5 bases and J by 6 bases, 18 bases remained unmatched. V usage is TRBV7-3 and J usage is TRBJ2-2, with 7 bases aligning to TRBD1. This sequence originates from a boy in the first two years of life with a congenital heart defect but otherwise immunologically healthy. Sequenced input: blood. The DNA for the CDR3 is TGTGCCAGCAGCCCCCATGTCCCACAGGGGCCGGATCCCGGGGAGCTGTTTTTT. As protein: CASSPHVPQGPDPGELFF.